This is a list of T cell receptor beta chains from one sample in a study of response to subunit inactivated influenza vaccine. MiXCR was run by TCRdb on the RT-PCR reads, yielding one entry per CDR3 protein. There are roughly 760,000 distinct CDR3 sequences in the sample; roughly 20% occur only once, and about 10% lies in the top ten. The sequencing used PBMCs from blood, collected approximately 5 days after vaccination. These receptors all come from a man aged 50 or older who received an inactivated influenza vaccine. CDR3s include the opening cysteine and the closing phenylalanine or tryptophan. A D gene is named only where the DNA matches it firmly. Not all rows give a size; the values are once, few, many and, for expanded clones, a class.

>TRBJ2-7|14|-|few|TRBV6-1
TGTGCCAGCAGTGCCGGGACGGATACTACGAGGCAGTACTTC
CASSAGTDTTRQYF
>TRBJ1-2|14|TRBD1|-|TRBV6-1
TGTGCCAGCAGTGAACGGCGAGGGACAGGTGGCTACACCTTC
CASSERRGTGGYTF
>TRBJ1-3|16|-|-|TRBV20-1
TGCAGTGCTAGGGGAGGATCCTCCTACTCTGGAAACACCATATATTTT
CSARGGSSYSGNTIYF
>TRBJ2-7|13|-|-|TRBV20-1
TGCAGTGCTAGGGTCGAACAGCGCTACGAGCAGTACTTC
CSARVEQRYEQYF
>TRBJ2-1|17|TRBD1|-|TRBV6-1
TGTGCCAGCAGTCTCCCTGGGCGGACAGGGGGAACCAATGAGCAGTTCTTC
CASSLPGRTGGTNEQFF
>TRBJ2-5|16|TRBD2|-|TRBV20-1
TGCAGTGCTAGAGGGCAGGGCGGGAGAGAACAAGAGACCCAGTACTTC
CSARGQGGREQETQYF
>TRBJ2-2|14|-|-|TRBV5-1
TGCGCCAGCAGCTTCCAAGGACCCTCCGGGGAGCTGTTTTTT
CASSFQGPSGELFF
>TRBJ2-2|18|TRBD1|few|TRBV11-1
TGTGCCAGCAGCTCGACGACGTTGACAGGGAAGGACACCGGGGAGCTGTTTTTT
CASSSTTLTGKDTGELFF
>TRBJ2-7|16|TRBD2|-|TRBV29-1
TGCTGCGTTGAAGGAGAGACTAGCGGGAGGCTCTACGAGCAGTACTTC
CCVEGETSGRLYEQYF
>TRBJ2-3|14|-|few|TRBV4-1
TGCGCCAGCAGCCAAGATATCGTAACAGATACGCAGTATTTT
CASSQDIVTDTQYF
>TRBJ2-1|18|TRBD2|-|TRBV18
TGTGCCAGCTCACCAGTCATAGCGGGAGGCCCTACTATGGATGAGCAGTTCTTC
CASSPVIAGGPTMDEQFF
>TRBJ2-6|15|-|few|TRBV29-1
TGCAGCGTCTTGGGCCGCCAGGGTGGGGCCAACGTCCTGACTTTC
CSVLGRQGGANVLTF
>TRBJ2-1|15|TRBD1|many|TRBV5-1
TGCGCCAGCAGCTGGGGGACAGTCTCTTACAATGAGCAGTTCTTC
CASSWGTVSYNEQFF
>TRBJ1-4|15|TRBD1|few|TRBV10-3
TGTGCCATCAGTGGAGGGACAGGGGCGGGTGAAAAACTGTTTTTT
CAISGGTGAGEKLFF
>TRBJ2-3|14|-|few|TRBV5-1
TGCGCCAGCAGGCCTCAGCCCAGCACAGATACGCAGTATTTT
CASRPQPSTDTQYF
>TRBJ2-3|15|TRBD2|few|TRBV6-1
TGTGCCAGCGGCTCAGCGGGGGTGGGCACAGATACGCAGTATTTT
CASGSAGVGTDTQYF
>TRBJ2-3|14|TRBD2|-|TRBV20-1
TGCAGTGCTAGAGGTAGCGGGCACGCAGATACGCAGTATTTT
CSARGSGHADTQYF
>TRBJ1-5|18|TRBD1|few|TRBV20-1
TGCAGTGCTAGAGAAGGGACAGGGTCCAGGATTGGCAATCAGCCCCAGCATTTT
CSAREGTGSRIGNQPQHF
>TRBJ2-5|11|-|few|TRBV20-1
TGCAGTGCCCCGTTAAAAGAGACCCAGTACTTC
CSAPLKETQYF
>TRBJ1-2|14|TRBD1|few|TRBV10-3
TGTGCCATCAGTGGACAGGGGACTTACTATGGCTACACCTTC
CAISGQGTYYGYTF
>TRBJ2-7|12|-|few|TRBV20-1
TGCAGTGCTAGTAACCTGGGCGACGAGCAGTACTTC
CSASNLGDEQYF
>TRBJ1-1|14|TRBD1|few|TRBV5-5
TGTGCCAGCAGCGCGGGACAGGACAACACTGAAGCTTTCTTT
CASSAGQDNTEAFF
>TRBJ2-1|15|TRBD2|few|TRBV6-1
TGTGCCAGCATAATGAGTAGCGGGGGGGTTGGTGAGCAGTTCTTC
CASIMSSGGVGEQFF
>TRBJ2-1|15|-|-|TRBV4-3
TGCGCCAGCAGCCTCCCGGTCGACGGTCGCAATGAGCAGTTCTTC
CASSLPVDGRNEQFF
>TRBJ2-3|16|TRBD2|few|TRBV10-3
TGTGCCATCAGCCGTTCCAGCGGGGGGGCCCAAGATACGCAGTATTTT
CAISRSSGGAQDTQYF
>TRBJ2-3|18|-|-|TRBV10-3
TGTGCCATCAGTTGGACAGGGAGGGCGGGAGGTTACCCAGATACGCAGTATTTT
CAISWTGRAGGYPDTQYF
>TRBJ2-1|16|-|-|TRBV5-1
TGCGCCAGCAGCTCCCGACCCGATCCCCTTTACAATGAGCAGTTCTTC
CASSSRPDPLYNEQFF
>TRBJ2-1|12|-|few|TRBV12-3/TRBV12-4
TGTGCCAGCAGTTTAGCGGTGGGACAGCAGTTCTTC
CASSLAVGQQFF
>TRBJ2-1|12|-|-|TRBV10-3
TGTGCCTTGGGGACGGTTGACAATGAGCAGTTCTTC
CALGTVDNEQFF
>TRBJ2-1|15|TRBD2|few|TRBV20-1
TGCAGTGCTACGGCTGGGGCGGGAGGTAAGGATGAGCAGTTCTTC
CSATAGAGGKDEQFF
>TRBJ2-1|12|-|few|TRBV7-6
TGTGCCAGCAGCTTAAATTTGAATGAGCAGTTCTTC
CASSLNLNEQFF